This entry lists 23 T cell receptor beta chains sequenced from one sample in a study of blood T cell repertoires in COVID-19. Assay used: immunoSEQ multiplex PCR; TCRdb lists only in-frame clones, some missing. The data hold about 380,000 clones, with over 75% observed a single time. The sequenced material came from PBMCs or T cells enriched from blood (not recorded which). The receptors stem from a young man who had recovered from COVID-19.

In this sample, this clone turned up a few times. The rearrangement joins TRBV7-9 to TRBJ2-2; the D is unclear. The V end lost 2 bases, the J end lost 2 bases, and 12 bases lay between the germline ends. In germline, CDR1 is SEHNR, CDR2 FQNEAQ (reference sequence). The CDR3 has 16 amino acids. CDR3 nucleotides: TGTGCCAGCAGCTTATTAGGTCAGGAAAACACCGGGGAGCTGTTTTTT. It codes for CASSLLGQENTGELFF.

This rearrangement joins TRBV27 to TRBJ1-1; TRBD1 matches at 9 bases. J gave up 10 bases and V 3 bases, and 6 bases lay outside the gene matches. This CDR3 region has 13 residues. CDR1 and CDR2 from the germline V gene are MNHEY and SMNVEV (reference sequence). The CDR3 region has the DNA TGTGCCAGCAGTTTCCCGGGACAGGGTACAGCTTTCTTT. Its translation: CASSFPGQGTAFF.

The V and J genes are TRBV12-3 or TRBV12-4 and TRBJ1-3; D uncertain. Trimming removed 5 bases at V and 0 bases at J, with 5 bases between. The CDR3 has 13 residues. The CDR3 spells CASSQDSGNTIYF. CDR3 coding DNA: TGTGCCAGCAGTCAGGACTCTGGAAACACCATATATTTT.

This clone came up a few times. The V call is TRBV10-2, the J call TRBJ2-7, with D perhaps TRBD2 (5 bases). This CDR3 contains 13 residues. Trimming stripped 2 bases from V and 0 bases from J, with 5 bases between. CDR1 is WSHSY, CDR2 SAAADI, per germline. CDR3: CASSEGSSYEQYF. The DNA of the CDR3 is TGCGCCAGCAGTGAGGGGAGCTCCTACGAGCAGTACTTC.

This chain connects TRBV30 to TRBJ1-5; D ambiguous. CDR1 is GTSNPN and CDR2 is SVGIG in the germline V gene (reference sequence). The germline V and J ends were trimmed by 5 bases and 2 bases, with 10 bases remaining between them. This CDR3 contains 13 residues. CDR3 residues: CAWGQRGNQPQHF. Written as DNA, the CDR3 is TGTGCCTGGGGCCAACGGGGCAATCAGCCCCAGCATTTT.

This rearrangement joins TRBV5-4 to TRBJ2-2; 7 bases fit TRBD1. The junction had 6 bases not matched to a gene; V was cut back by 3 bases and J by 4 bases. Germline-derived CDR1 and CDR2 are SGHNT and YYREEE (reference sequence). The CDR3 length is 15 residues. The CDR3 DNA reads as TGTGCCAGCAGCTCTCGACAGGGTTTCACCGGGGAGCTGTTTTTT. Translation gives CASSSRQGFTGELFF.

The chain uses TRBV30 and TRBJ2-7; 9 nucleotides agree with TRBD2. V was pared by 0 bases and J by 10 bases, with 19 bases of the junction left unmatched. Germline loops: CDR1 GTSNPN, CDR2 SVGIG (reference sequence). The CDR3 sequence is 17 residues long. The CDR3 sequence: CAWSVLSGGPLVGGQYF. CDR3 nucleotide sequence: TGTGCCTGGAGTGTACTGAGCGGGGGGCCGTTAGTTGGAGGACAGTACTTC.

The chain combines TRBV12-3 or TRBV12-4 with TRBJ1-2; TRBD1 aligns across 8 bases. The V and J ends lost 7 bases and 4 bases, in that order; junction bases with no gene match: 5. CDR3 length: 13 residues. The CDR3 region has the DNA TGTGCCAGCACCCTGGACAGGGCCTATGGCTACACCTTC. As protein: CASTLDRAYGYTF.

J is TRBJ1-5 and V is TRBV12-5, with 8 nucleotides matching TRBD1. CDR1 and CDR2 (germline): LGHNT, FRNRAP. After removal of 6 bases from V and 6 bases from J, the junction contained 7 bases not matched to a gene. This CDR3 comprises 14 residues. CDR3 sequence (DNA): TGTGCTAGTGGGCAGGGACAGGTTGGTCAGCCCCAGCATTTT. Residues: CASGQGQVGQPQHF.

J is TRBJ2-7 and V is TRBV5-5; 7 positions match TRBD2. Germline CDR1 and CDR2: SGHKS and YYEKEE (reference sequence). V dropped 3 bases and J dropped 1; count of bases not matched to a gene: 7. This CDR3 spans 15 amino acids. The CDR3, as DNA: TGTGCCAGCAGCTGGGGTCCTAGCGGATCCTACGAGCAGTACTTC. Translating gives CASSWGPSGSYEQYF.

This sequence joins TRBV19 and TRBJ2-1; 8 nucleotides agree with TRBD2. Germline V lookup: CDR1 LNHDA, CDR2 SQIVND (reference sequence). The CDR3 consists of 16 residues. J gave up 6 bases and V 3 bases, and 10 bases lay outside the gene matches. The CDR3 reads CASSMEAGDLINEQFF. The CDR3 nucleotides read TGTGCCAGTAGTATGGAAGCGGGGGACCTTATCAATGAGCAGTTCTTC. Full variable domain (missing parts from reference TRBV19 and TRBJ2-1): DGGITQSPKYLFRKEGQNVTLSCEQNLNHDAMYWYRQDPGQGLRLIYYSQIVNDFQKGDIAEGYSVSREKKESFPLTVTSAQKNPTAFYLCASSMEAGDLINEQFFGPGTRLTVL.

The table lists this clone with a count of one. The CDR3 here is CASDIINTEAFF. The DNA of the CDR3 is TGTGCCAGCGACATAATTAACACTGAAGCTTTCTTT. The rearrangement joins TRBV7-9 to TRBJ1-1; D is uncertain. The germline V and J ends were trimmed by 8 bases and 2 bases, with 9 bases remaining between them. Germline V gene lookup returns CDR1 SEHNR and CDR2 FQNEAQ (reference sequence). The CDR3 extends over 12 amino acids.

This chain links TRBV18 with TRBJ2-5, with D unresolved. The CDR3 is 11 amino acids. The V end was cut by 5 bases, the J end by 5 bases, with 6 bases between. CDR1 is KGHSH and CDR2 is LQKENI in the germline V gene. CDR3 sequence: CASSVGETQYF. The CDR3 DNA follows: TGTGCCAGCTCAGTCGGGGAGACCCAGTACTTC.

This chain links TRBV2 with TRBJ2-5; TRBD2 matches 10 bases. Germline-derived CDR1 and CDR2 are SNHLY and FYNNEI. There are 13 residues in the CDR3. Germline trimming cut 8 bases from V and 4 bases from J; bases unmatched to any gene: 4. For the CDR3, the DNA is TGTGCCAGCCTAGCGGGGGAGGTAGAGACCCAGTACTTC. Amino acids: CASLAGEVETQYF.

V is TRBV9 and J is TRBJ2-2; D gene ambiguous. Germline CDR1 and CDR2: SGDLS and YYNGEE. The CDR3 consists of 14 residues. V was trimmed by 1 base and J by 4 bases, leaving 8 bases between them. The CDR3 nucleotides read TGTGCCAGCAGCGTACAACAGACCACCGGGGAGCTGTTTTTT. This translates into CASSVQQTTGELFF. Filled out from reference TRBV9 and TRBJ2-2, the complete variable domain reads DSGVTQTPKHLITATGQRVTLRCSPRSGDLSVYWYQQSLDQGLQFLIQYYNGEERAKGNILERFSAQQFPDLHSELNLSSLELGDSALYFCASSVQQTTGELFFGEGSRLTVL.

The rearrangement joins TRBV24-1 to TRBJ1-1, with a weak D call TRBD1 (6 bases). The CDR3 length is 12 residues. The germline CDR1 and CDR2 sequences are KGHDR and SFDVKD. The germline V and J ends were trimmed by 4 bases and 10 bases, with 12 bases remaining between them. The DNA for the CDR3 is TGTGCCACCAGTGACCCCAGGGGTACAGCTTTCTTT. It translates to CATSDPRGTAFF.

This clone turned up a few times. The chain carries TRBV10-3 and TRBJ1-3; 10 bases fit TRBD1. J gave up 6 bases and V 10 bases, and 9 bases lay outside the gene matches. The CDR3 totals 14 residues. Per the germline V gene, CDR1 is ENHRY and CDR2 is SYGVKD. DNA of the CDR3: TGTGCCACCCTGACAGGGGGCAAGGTAAACACCATATATTTT. It yields the protein CATLTGGKVNTIYF.

The rearrangement uses TRBV7-2 and TRBJ2-7; D possibly corresponds to TRBD1 (6 bases). Germline-derived CDR1 and CDR2 are SGHTA and FQGNSA. V gave up 5 bases and J gave up 3 bases, with 17 bases separating them. The CDR3 spans 15 residues. The CDR3 region has the DNA TGTGCCAGCAGCGACTCCGGGACACCCGTCTACGAGCAGTACTTC. It is translated as CASSDSGTPVYEQYF. Together with reference TRBV7-2 and TRBJ2-7, the CDR3 gives the full variable domain: GAGVSQSPSNKVTEKGKDVELRCDPISGHTALYWYRQSLGQGLEFLIYFQGNSAPDKSGLPSDRFSAERTGGSVSTLTIQRTQQEDSAVYLCASSDSGTPVYEQYFGPGTRLTVT.

Note on this clone: Other DNA sequences within the sample encode an identical CDR3. The rearrangement links TRBV6-5 to TRBJ2-5; the D gene is possibly TRBD2 (6 bases). The germline V and J ends were trimmed by 6 bases and 5 bases, with 7 bases remaining between them. The CDR3 has 11 amino acids. Germline V CDR1 and CDR2: MNHEY, SVGAGI. CDR3 sequence: CASSRGETQYF. The CDR3, as DNA: TGTGCCAGCAGCCGGGGGGAGACCCAGTACTTC.

V usage is TRBV2 and J usage is TRBJ1-2, with 9 bases that match TRBD1. The junction had 4 bases not matched to a gene; V was cut back by 6 bases and J by 2 bases. The CDR3 consists of 14 residues. The germline CDR1 and CDR2 sequences are SNHLY and FYNNEI. DNA of the CDR3: TGTGCCAGCAGCCGACAGGGGGTCAACTATGGCTACACCTTC. Translating gives CASSRQGVNYGYTF.

The rearrangement joins TRBV7-6 to TRBJ2-1, with 9 bases aligning to TRBD1. Germline V gene sequence: CDR1 SGHVS, CDR2 FNYEAQ. CDR3 length: 16 amino acids. The ends lost 3 bases at V and 7 bases at J; junction bases unmatched: 10. The DNA for the CDR3 is TGTGCCAGCAGCTTTACAGGGGGCTATACCAGAAATGAGCAGTTCTTC. It specifies CASSFTGGYTRNEQFF.

The rearrangement joins TRBV7-8 to TRBJ2-7; TRBD1 agrees at 7 bases. Germline lookup yields CDR1 SGHVS and CDR2 FQNEAQ. There are 15 residues in the CDR3. V lost 0 bases to trimming and J lost 3 bases; unmatched junction nucleotides: 5. The CDR3 DNA sequence: TGTGCCAGCAGCTTAGCAGGGACAGTAAGCTACGAGCAGTACTTC. This codes for CASSLAGTVSYEQYF.

The rearrangement joins TRBV20-1 to TRBJ2-7, with D tentatively TRBD2 (5 bases). The CDR3 is made up of 11 amino acids. Germline V gene sequence: CDR1 DFQATT, CDR2 SNEGSKA (reference sequence). Trimming took off 3 bases at V and 5 bases at J, with 8 bases between the two ends. CDR3 sequence reads: CSAREDHEQYF. In DNA form, the CDR3 reads TGCAGTGCTAGGGAGGACCACGAGCAGTACTTC.